This TCR beta chain was sequenced in a study of blood T cell repertoires in COVID-19. The repertoire was sequenced with immunoSEQ multiplex PCR; TCRdb's copy has only in-frame clones and lacks some. The table has around 290,000 clones, 85% to 90% seen once; the top ten hold roughly 2%. The CDR3 sequence is 15 residues long. Germline V gene lookup returns CDR1 SGHTA and CDR2 FQGNSA. The ends lost 4 bases at V and 7 bases at J; junction bases unmatched: 8. The chain recombines TRBV7-2 with TRBJ1-4, with 8 bases fitting TRBD1. Sequencing was performed on PBMCs or T cells enriched from blood (not recorded which). This receptor was identified in an older woman in a cohort exposed to, infected with or recovered from COVID-19 (not recorded which). The CDR3 DNA is TGTGCCAGCAGCTCCCGACAGGGGCGGGGTGAAAAACTGTTTTTT. The encoded protein is CASSSRQGRGEKLFF.